The 21 T cell receptor beta chains listed next were all sequenced from one sample in a study of vaccination and CD4 T cells after COVID-19 (dated by TCRdb to between 2021 and 2022). The intended sense of this specimen's treatment or condition label: roughly ten-day PBMC culture with coronavirus spike peptide pools or control peptides (ViraFEST assay). CD4+ T cells from unexposed donors were collected before the COVID-19 pandemic (2011-2018). The protocol used for the library was PCR. The instrument was an Illumina iSeq 100. At the Johns Hopkins FTIC core, DNA from the cultured CD4+ T cells underwent TCR sequencing with the Oncomine TCR Beta short-read assay. TCRdb took the public reads, trimmed them with fastp at Q25, ran MiXCR for clone calling and kept in-frame beta chains. Each record represents a unique CDR3 protein, reported with the most common genes and DNA among its rows. The sample data list about 8,400 distinct CDR3 sequences, and approximately 49% of these were observed just once. Roughly 20% of the sample goes to the ten largest clones.

No cognate antigen is known for these TCRs. The sample taken for sequencing was CD4+ T cells from blood, cultured in vitro. The receptors were gathered from a human donor in good health.

This clonotype occurred a few times. This sequence joins TRBV19 and TRBJ1-1; the D gene is possibly TRBD1 (5 bases). The CDR3 sequence is 11 residues long. From germline, CDR1 is LNHDA and CDR2 SQIVND (reference sequence). Between the trimmed V and J ends, which lost 5 bases and 8 bases, there was a span of 9 bases. The CDR3 bases are TGTGCCAGTAGTTTAAGACAGGAAGCTTTCTTT. Its protein is CASSLRQEAFF.

V is TRBV15 and J is TRBJ1-2; D is possibly TRBD1 (6 bases). This CDR3 comprises 16 residues. CDR1 LNHNV and CDR2 YYDKDF come from the germline V gene (reference sequence). The ends were cut back, 0 bases at V and 8 bases at J, with 19 bases in the middle. The CDR3 DNA sequence: TGTGCCACCAGCAGAGAGTTACATGGGGGCGCGGAAGGCTACACCTTC. Its protein is CATSRELHGGAEGYTF.

The chain employs TRBV27 and TRBJ2-1; D may be TRBD1 or TRBD2 (5 bases each). The germline V gene has CDR1 MNHEY and CDR2 SMNVEV (reference sequence). The CDR3 length is 15 residues. V was clipped by 6 bases and J by 8 bases, with 20 bases between them. CDR3 sequence (DNA): TGTGCCAGCAGCAACGGCCTAGTCGGGGCCCATGAGCAGTTCTTC. Translation gives CASSNGLVGAHEQFF.

The sample holds a few counts of this clonotype. The chain has TRBV29-1 and TRBJ1-1; the D is unclear. The germline V and J ends were trimmed by 3 bases and 4 bases, with 6 bases remaining between them. Germline V gives CDR1 SQVTM, CDR2 ANQGSEA. This CDR3 is built from 11 residues. The CDR3 nucleotides are TGCAGCGTTGACAGGATCACTGAAGCTTTCTTT. The encoded protein is CSVDRITEAFF.

The chain is built from TRBV2 and TRBJ1-2, with D possibly matching TRBD1 (6 bases). V was clipped by 6 bases and J by 9 bases, with 17 bases between them. Germline V gene lookup returns CDR1 SNHLY and CDR2 FYNNEI. The CDR3 length is 13 residues. The CDR3 sequence is CASREGGSRRYTF. The CDR3 DNA reads TGTGCCAGCAGGGAGGGGGGGTCTCGGCGCTACACCTTC.

The chain is built from TRBV4-1 and TRBJ2-3; no definite D call. The CDR3 extends over 15 amino acids. Germline CDR1 reads MGHRA; CDR2 reads YSYEKL. Trimming pared 4 bases from V and 3 bases from J, leaving 14 bases between. CDR3 in amino acids: CASSPLGFGTDTQYF. In DNA, the CDR3 is TGCGCCAGCAGCCCTTTGGGGTTTGGTACAGATACGCAGTATTTT.

This chain links TRBV30 with TRBJ2-7, with 9 bases fitting TRBD2. Germline V CDR1 and CDR2: GTSNPN, SVGIG (reference sequence). This CDR3 comprises 15 residues. Germline trimming cut 4 bases from V and 0 bases from J; bases unmatched to any gene: 7. The CDR3 region has the DNA TGTGCCTGGACCTTAGCGGGAGCCGCCTCCTACGAGCAGTACTTC. Protein: CAWTLAGAASYEQYF.

This clonotype was seen only a few times. The chain has TRBV6-1 and TRBJ1-1; D unclear. This CDR3 comprises 15 residues. Deletions cut 6 bases from V and 1 base from J, with 15 bases between. Germline V gene lookup returns CDR1 MNHNS and CDR2 SASEGT. Here the CDR3 reads CASRESTRSNTEAFF. The CDR3 DNA reads TGTGCCAGCAGGGAATCGACACGGTCGAACACTGAAGCTTTCTTT.

V is TRBV6-2 or TRBV6-3 and J is TRBJ2-2, with a tentative D call TRBD1 (6 bases). Germline CDR1 reads MNHEY; CDR2 reads SVGEGT. The CDR3 spans 16 residues. The V end was cut by 5 bases, the J end by 2 bases, with 15 bases between. This chain's CDR3 is CASSLARTVNTGELFF. CDR3 DNA sequence: TGTGCCAGCAGTCTCGCCCGGACAGTAAACACCGGGGAGCTGTTTTTT.

This clonotype has more than one count but fewer than ten. CDR3 in DNA: TGCGCCAGCAGCCGGACGGGACAGAGCAATCAGCCCCAGCATTTT. Encoded protein: CASSRTGQSNQPQHF. The chain has TRBV4-3 and TRBJ1-5; 7 bases match TRBD1. The CDR3 extends over 15 amino acids. The trim removed 4 bases at V and 1 base at J, leaving 4 bases unmatched. CDR1 is LGHNA and CDR2 is YSLEER in the germline V gene.

The V gene is TRBV10-2, the J gene TRBJ1-1; 8 positions match TRBD1. The CDR3 runs 16 residues. Per germline, CDR1 WSHSY and CDR2 SAAADI. Trimming at V came to 6 bases and at J to 2 bases, leaving 11 bases not matched to a gene. The CDR3 coding sequence is TGCGCCAGCAGCTATCCCGGGACAGGAGAAAACACTGAAGCTTTCTTT. Protein product: CASSYPGTGENTEAFF.

CDR3 residues: CASSYSSGGATEAFF. The CDR3 nucleotides are TGTGCCAGCAGTTACTCGAGCGGGGGGGCCACTGAAGCTTTCTTT. This chain joins TRBV6-5 and TRBJ1-1, with D possibly TRBD1 on 6 matching bases. This CDR3 has 15 residues. Trimming stripped 0 bases from V and 4 bases from J, with 12 bases between. Germline CDR1 is MNHEY and CDR2 is SVGAGI.

This sequence joins TRBV10-1 and TRBJ2-3, with 12 bases fitting TRBD2. The ends lost 0 bases at V and 2 bases at J; junction bases unmatched: 6. The CDR3 has 18 residues. In germline, CDR1 is WNHNN, CDR2 SYGVQD (reference sequence). CDR3 amino acids: CASSESRGLAGNTDTQYF. The DNA of the CDR3 is TGCGCCAGCAGTGAGTCCCGAGGACTAGCGGGGAACACAGATACGCAGTATTTT.

The chain combines TRBV20-1 with TRBJ2-1, with D possibly being TRBD2 (6 bases). Germline V lookup: CDR1 DFQATT, CDR2 SNEGSKA (reference sequence). The CDR3 totals 16 residues. V lost 5 bases, J lost 0 bases, and 17 bases lay in between. CDR3 nucleotide sequence: TGCAGTGCTCCCGCTGGGGGAGGTATCTCCTACAATGAGCAGTTCTTC. Translation: CSAPAGGGISYNEQFF.

This chain joins TRBV20-1 and TRBJ1-1; 8 bases are shared with TRBD1. This CDR3 has 14 amino acids. V lost 0 bases, J lost 1 base, and 1 base stayed unmatched. The germline CDR1 and CDR2 sequences are DFQATT and SNEGSKA (reference sequence). The CDR3 loop reads CSARDDRGNTEAFF. The CDR3, as DNA: TGCAGTGCTAGAGATGACAGGGGGAACACTGAAGCTTTCTTT.

This rearrangement joins TRBV6-5 to TRBJ1-2; the D is unclear. CDR3 size: 13 residues. CDR1 and CDR2 (germline): MNHEY, SVGAGI. V gave up 0 bases and J gave up 3 bases, with 5 bases separating them. The CDR3 region is CASSYSNHYGYTF. CDR3 nucleotide sequence: TGTGCCAGCAGTTACTCGAACCACTATGGCTACACCTTC.

This chain links TRBV20-1 with TRBJ1-2, with D possibly TRBD1 on 6 matching bases. V dropped 0 bases and J dropped 7 bases, with 21 bases sitting between them. Germline V gene lookup returns CDR1 DFQATT and CDR2 SNEGSKA (reference sequence). The CDR3 runs 16 residues. The CDR3 reads CSARDRTGNVRSGYTF. The DNA for the CDR3 is TGCAGTGCTAGAGATCGTACAGGGAATGTGAGGAGTGGCTACACCTTC.

The chain employs TRBV19 and TRBJ1-5; 10 bases match TRBD1. The CDR3 contains 16 residues. V lost 5 bases to trimming and J lost 6 bases; unmatched junction nucleotides: 10. CDR1 is LNHDA, CDR2 SQIVND, per germline (reference sequence). The CDR3, as DNA: TGTGCCAGTAGTCTAAGGACAGGGGGACGGGGTCAGCCCCAGCATTTT. Residues: CASSLRTGGRGQPQHF.

In this sample, this clonotype turned up once. The chain links TRBV14 to TRBJ2-3, with 7 bases lining up with TRBD2. Germline V CDR1 and CDR2: SGHDN, FVKESK. The CDR3 totals 17 residues. V gave up 3 bases and J gave up 2 bases; unmatched junction bases: 11. Written as DNA, the CDR3 is TGTGCCAGCAGCCAGCTTAGCGGGCTAGACGCCACAGATACGCAGTATTTT. This sequence encodes CASSQLSGLDATDTQYF.

The V gene is TRBV7-6, the J gene TRBJ2-2; D unclear. Per germline, CDR1 SGHVS and CDR2 FNYEAQ. V dropped 0 bases and J dropped 4 bases, with 12 bases sitting between them. The CDR3 is 16 residues long. CDR3 sequence reads: CASSLALYSPTGELFF. CDR3 nucleotide sequence: TGTGCCAGCAGCTTAGCTCTCTACAGCCCCACCGGGGAGCTGTTTTTT.

The chain couples TRBV29-1 to TRBJ2-2, with TRBD1 matching 8 bases. The germline V gene has CDR1 SQVTM and CDR2 ANQGSEA. This CDR3 has 13 amino acids. With 6 bases clipped from V and 4 bases from J, the junction kept 4 bases outside the gene matches. Here the CDR3 DNA reads TGCAGCGTGGACAGGGCTAGCACCGGGGAGCTGTTTTTT. This codes for CSVDRASTGELFF.